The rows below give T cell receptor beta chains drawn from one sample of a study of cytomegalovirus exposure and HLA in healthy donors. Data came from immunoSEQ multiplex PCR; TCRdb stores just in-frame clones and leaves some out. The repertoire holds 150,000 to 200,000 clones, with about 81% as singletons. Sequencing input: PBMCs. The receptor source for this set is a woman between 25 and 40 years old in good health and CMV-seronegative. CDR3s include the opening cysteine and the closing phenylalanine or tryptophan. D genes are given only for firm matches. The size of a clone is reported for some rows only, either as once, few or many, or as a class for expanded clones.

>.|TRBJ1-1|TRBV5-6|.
CASSSYQGFGTEAFF
TGTGCCAGCAGCTCATACCAGGGGTTTGGCACTGAAGCTTTCTTT
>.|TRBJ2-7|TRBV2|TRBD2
CASSEIRGTSASGLF
TGTGCCAGCAGTGAAATCCGAGGGACTAGCGCGAGCGGGCTCTTC
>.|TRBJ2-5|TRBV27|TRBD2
CASRAPGLAAGDIETQYF
TGTGCCAGCAGAGCTCCGGGACTAGCGGCCGGGGACATTGAGACCCAGTACTTC
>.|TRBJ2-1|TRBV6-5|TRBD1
CASSIRTGSYNEQFF
TGTGCCAGCAGCATACGGACAGGGTCCTACAATGAGCAGTTCTTC
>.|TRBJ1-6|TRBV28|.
CASSYTSGGNSPLHF
TGTGCCAGCAGTTACACCTCGGGGGGTAATTCACCCCTCCACTTT
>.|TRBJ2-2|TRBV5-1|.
CASSLEQVPLGELFF
TGCGCCAGCAGCTTGGAACAGGTACCCTTAGGGGAGCTGTTTTTT
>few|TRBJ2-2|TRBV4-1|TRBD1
CASSQDGTGTANTGELFF
TGCGCCAGCAGCCAAGATGGGACCGGGACAGCGAACACCGGGGAGCTGTTTTTT
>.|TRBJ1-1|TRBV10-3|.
CAIRTQDMNTEAFF
TGTGCCATCAGGACCCAGGACATGAACACTGAAGCTTTCTTT
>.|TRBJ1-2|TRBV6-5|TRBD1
CASSYYAGGYGYTF
TGTGCCAGCAGTTACTACGCAGGGGGCTATGGCTACACCTTC
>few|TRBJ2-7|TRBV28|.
CASSFSSYEQYF
TGTGCCAGCAGTTTTAGCTCCTACGAGCAGTACTTC
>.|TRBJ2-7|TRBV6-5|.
CASSYPPGREQYF
TGTGCCAGCAGTTACCCCCCGGGGAGGGAGCAGTACTTC
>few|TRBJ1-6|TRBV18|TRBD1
CASSKGQADSPLHF
TGTGCCAGCTCGAAAGGACAGGCCGATTCACCCCTCCACTTT
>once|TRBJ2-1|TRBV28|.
CASSLQTIQQFF
TGTGCCAGCAGTTTGCAGACTATCCAGCAGTTCTTC
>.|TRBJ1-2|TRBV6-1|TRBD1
CASIKDRVNYGYTF
TGTGCCAGCATTAAAGACAGGGTTAACTATGGCTACACCTTC
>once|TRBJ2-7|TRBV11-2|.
CASSSTDGQYEQYF
TGTGCCAGCAGCTCCACCGATGGACAGTACGAGCAGTACTTC
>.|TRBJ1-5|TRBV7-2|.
CASSSRGQPQHF
TGTGCCAGCAGCTCCAGGGGCCAGCCCCAGCATTTT
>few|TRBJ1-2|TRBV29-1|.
CSVNRVTGGYTF
TGCAGCGTCAACAGGGTAACTGGCGGCTACACCTTC
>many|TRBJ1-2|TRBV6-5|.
CASSYLTGPNYGYTF
TGTGCCAGCAGTTACCTAACAGGCCCGAACTATGGCTACACCTTC
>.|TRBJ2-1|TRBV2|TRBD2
CASGGLAGAGYEQFF
TGTGCCAGCGGGGGACTAGCGGGGGCGGGCTATGAGCAGTTCTTC
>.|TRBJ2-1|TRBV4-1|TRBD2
CASSQGLARSSYNEQFF
TGCGCCAGCAGCCAAGGACTAGCGAGGAGCTCCTACAATGAGCAGTTCTTC
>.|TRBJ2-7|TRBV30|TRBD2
CAWTPLVRLAGDEQYF
TGTGCCTGGACCCCCTTAGTGAGACTAGCGGGAGACGAGCAGTACTTC
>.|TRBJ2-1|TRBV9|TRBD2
CASSVDGTRRNEQFF
TGTGCCAGCAGCGTAGACGGGACTAGACGCAATGAGCAGTTCTTC
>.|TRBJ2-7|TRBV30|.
CAWTLGLAPNEQYF
TGTGCCTGGACCCTGGGACTGGCCCCAAACGAGCAGTACTTC
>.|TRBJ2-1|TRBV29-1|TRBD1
CSTGTGGYNEQFF
TGCAGCACCGGGACAGGGGGGTACAATGAGCAGTTCTTC
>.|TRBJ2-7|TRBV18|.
CASSRQDAYEQYF
TGTGCCAGCTCCCGACAGGATGCCTACGAGCAGTACTTC
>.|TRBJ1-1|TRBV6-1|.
CASSERALRDFF
TGTGCCAGCAGTGAAAGGGCGTTGAGGGATTTCTTT
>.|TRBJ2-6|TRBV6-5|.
CASLTASGANVLTF
TGTGCCAGCCTAACAGCCTCTGGGGCCAACGTCCTGACTTTC
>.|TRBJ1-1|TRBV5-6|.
CASSSPRGLRSTEAFF
TGTGCCAGCAGCTCACCTCGAGGGTTAAGGTCCACTGAAGCTTTCTTT
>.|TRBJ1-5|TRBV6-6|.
CASSWDSSNQPQHF
TGTGCCAGCAGTTGGGACTCCAGCAATCAGCCCCAGCATTTT
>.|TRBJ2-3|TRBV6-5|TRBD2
CASTSGGADTQYF
TGTGCCAGCACCAGTGGGGGGGCAGATACGCAGTATTTT
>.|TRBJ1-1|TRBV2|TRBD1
CASMGDRGSGTEAFF
TGTGCCAGCATGGGAGACAGGGGAAGTGGAACTGAAGCTTTCTTT
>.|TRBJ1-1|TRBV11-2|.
CASSLGSSGVAFF
TGTGCCAGCAGCTTAGGTTCCTCAGGGGTGGCTTTCTTT
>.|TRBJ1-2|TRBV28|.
CASNLGQERGYTF
TGTGCCAGCAACCTAGGCCAAGAGCGTGGCTACACCTTC
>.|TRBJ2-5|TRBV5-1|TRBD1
CASSATGRETQYF
TGCGCCAGCAGCGCGACAGGGAGAGAGACCCAGTACTTC
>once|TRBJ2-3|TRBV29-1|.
CSATSRSSTDTQYF
TGCAGCGCAACCTCCCGCAGTAGCACAGATACGCAGTATTTT
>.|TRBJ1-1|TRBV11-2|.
CASSLSAGSTEAFF
TGTGCCAGCAGCTTATCTGCAGGGTCCACTGAAGCTTTCTTT
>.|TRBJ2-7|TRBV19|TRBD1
CASSPGQGAREQYF
TGTGCCAGTAGTCCGGGACAGGGGGCTAGGGAGCAGTACTTC
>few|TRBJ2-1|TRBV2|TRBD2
CASSPRGGTYNEQFF
TGTGCCAGCAGTCCGCGGGGGGGGACCTACAATGAGCAGTTCTTC
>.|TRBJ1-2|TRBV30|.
CAWMGEMGLRKKKEYGYTF
TGTGCCTGGATGGGAGAAATGGGACTGAGGAAGAAAAAGGAATATGGCTACACCTTC
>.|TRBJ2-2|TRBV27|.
CASISGHLNTGELFF
TGTGCCAGCATCTCGGGACACCTCAACACCGGGGAGCTGTTTTTT
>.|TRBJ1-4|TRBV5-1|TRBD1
CASSSNHGQGAQANEKLFF
TGCGCCAGCAGCTCGAATCACGGACAGGGGGCTCAGGCTAATGAAAAACTGTTTTTT
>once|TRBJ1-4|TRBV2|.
CASSTGPANEKLFF
TGTGCCAGCAGTACAGGGCCAGCTAATGAAAAACTGTTTTTT
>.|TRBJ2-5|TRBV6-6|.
CASSYGRVETQYF
TGTGCCAGCAGTTACGGCAGGGTAGAGACCCAGTACTTC
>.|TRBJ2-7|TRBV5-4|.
CASSLGAGTYEQYF
TGTGCCAGCAGCTTGGGGGCCGGCACCTACGAGCAGTACTTC
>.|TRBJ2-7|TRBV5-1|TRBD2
CASSYPSSGGDYEQYF
TGCGCCAGCAGCTACCCGAGTAGCGGGGGGGACTACGAGCAGTACTTC
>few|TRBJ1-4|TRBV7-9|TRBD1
CASSIGLGQGVEKLFF
TGTGCCAGCAGCATTGGTTTGGGACAGGGGGTTGAAAAACTGTTTTTT